Presented here are 28 T cell receptor beta chains from one specimen sequenced in a study of T cells expressing NK-cell markers. Reanalyzing the 5' RACE reads, TCRdb keeps one entry per CDR3 protein, without DNA. The sample data list 440,000 or so distinct CDR3 sequences. Specimen: blood T cells: a sorted CD56 or NKG2C T cell subset, CD4+ or CD8+ T cells, or bulk PBMC T cells (not recorded which). The receptor source for this set is a woman between 18 and 69 years old in good health.

V gene TRBV5-1 combines with J gene TRBJ2-7. The CDR3 loop spans 16 amino acids. In germline, CDR1 is SGHRS, CDR2 YFSETQ. The CDR3 here is CASSLETDPSSYEQYF.

The chain joins TRBV7-2 to TRBJ2-3; TCRdb picks TRBD2, but there is no DNA to check that call. This CDR3 has 15 amino acids. From germline, CDR1 is SGHTA and CDR2 FQGNSA. CDR3: CASSERGGRTDTQYF.

This chain joins TRBV7-3 and TRBJ2-5. The CDR3 is made up of 13 amino acids. Germline CDR1 SGHTA, CDR2 FQGTGA. CDR3 region: CASSSDPQETQYF.

The V and J genes are TRBV5-5 and TRBJ2-3; TCRdb designates TRBD1, a call that cannot be tested without DNA. Germline lookup yields CDR1 SGHKS and CDR2 YYEKEE (reference sequence). CDR3 size: 14 residues. CDR3 residues: CASSLPGAADTQYF.

The chain is built from TRBV28 and TRBJ2-7; the D call of TRBD1 rests on TCRdb alone, since no DNA is present to check it. The germline CDR1 and CDR2 sequences are MDHEN and SYDVKM. This CDR3 has 11 residues. CDR3 amino acids: CATTGVYEQYF.

V gene TRBV20-1 combines with J gene TRBJ1-2. CDR3 length: 11 residues. Germline V lookup: CDR1 DFQATT, CDR2 SNEGSKA (reference sequence). This CDR3 reads CSARGLDLLTF.

V is TRBV4-3 and J is TRBJ1-6. The CDR3 sequence is 15 residues long. CDR1 is LGHNA, CDR2 YSLEER, per germline. CDR3 sequence: CASSQISSGNSPLHF.

This sequence joins TRBV5-1 and TRBJ2-3. In germline, CDR1 is SGHRS, CDR2 YFSETQ. The CDR3 totals 14 residues. The CDR3 loop reads CASSVETSTDTQYF.

The V call is TRBV20-1, the J call TRBJ1-4; without DNA, the TCRdb call of TRBD1 cannot be checked. The CDR3 consists of 15 residues. The germline CDR1 and CDR2 sequences are DFQATT and SNEGSKA (reference sequence). CDR3 sequence reads: CSAPGRLATNEKLFF.

The V gene is TRBV13, the J gene TRBJ1-1; the D gene TCRdb calls, TRBD1, cannot be checked with no DNA. CDR3 length: 15 residues. From germline, CDR1 is PRHDT and CDR2 FYEKMQ (reference sequence). The CDR3 reads CASSETRGARTEAFF. Based on the CDR3 plus reference TRBV13 and TRBJ1-1, the full variable domain is AAGVIQSPRHLIKEKRETATLKCYPIPRHDTVYWYQQGPGQDPQFLISFYEKMQSDKGSIPDRFSAQQFSDYHSELNMSSLELGDSALYFCASSETRGARTEAFFGQGTRLTVV.

The chain is built from TRBV20-1 and TRBJ2-3. This CDR3 has 12 residues. Germline V CDR1 and CDR2: DFQATT, SNEGSKA (reference sequence). CDR3 sequence: CSARHGTDTQYF.

V is TRBV7-2 and J is TRBJ2-5; as DNA is missing, the TRBD1 call by TCRdb cannot be tested. In germline, CDR1 is SGHTA, CDR2 FQGNSA. The CDR3 extends over 17 amino acids. CDR3 region: CASSSRTGFNLGETQYF.

The rearrangement uses TRBV7-2 and TRBJ1-2. The CDR3 has 15 residues. The germline gives CDR1 SGHTA, CDR2 FQGNSA. The CDR3 is CASSLAGGVWAGYTF. Full variable domain (missing parts from reference TRBV7-2 and TRBJ1-2): GAGVSQSPSNKVTEKGKDVELRCDPISGHTALYWYRQSLGQGLEFLIYFQGNSAPDKSGLPSDRFSAERTGGSVSTLTIQRTQQEDSAVYLCASSLAGGVWAGYTFGSGTRLTVV.

V usage is TRBV20-1 and J usage is TRBJ2-1; TCRdb's D call, TRBD2, is unchecked because there is no DNA. Germline values: CDR1 DFQATT, CDR2 SNEGSKA (reference sequence). This CDR3 spans 13 amino acids. CDR3 region: CSARDRQEGEQFF.

This chain links TRBV2 with TRBJ1-2; the D call of TRBD1 rests on TCRdb alone, since no DNA is present to check it. CDR3 length equals 15 residues. Germline V gene data show CDR1 as SNHLY and CDR2 as FYNNEI. CDR3 sequence: CASRENSPANYGYTF.

The V call is TRBV6-1, the J call TRBJ1-5; the D gene TCRdb calls, TRBD1, cannot be checked with no DNA. The V gene's germline CDR1 is MNHNS and CDR2 SASEGT. The CDR3 spans 15 residues. CDR3 sequence: CASSEGHYSNQPQHF.

The chain links TRBV18 to TRBJ2-5; as DNA is missing, the TRBD1 call by TCRdb cannot be tested. Germline V lookup: CDR1 KGHSH, CDR2 LQKENI. The length of the CDR3 is 16 residues. The CDR3 sequence is CASSPPRGRGTETQYF.

The genes are TRBV12-3 or TRBV12-4 and TRBJ2-3; TCRdb indicates TRBD2, and absent DNA this call remains unverified. This CDR3 spans 14 amino acids. Here the CDR3 reads CASSLELAGVAQYF.

The chain joins TRBV6-1 to TRBJ2-1; TCRdb names TRBD1, which stays unverified in the absence of DNA. The CDR3 contains 16 residues. The V gene's germline CDR1 is MNHNS and CDR2 SASEGT. The CDR3 spells CASSAKGERPYNEQFF.

The genes are TRBV7-2 and TRBJ2-1. The CDR3 spans 16 residues. Germline values: CDR1 SGHTA, CDR2 FQGNSA. The chain's CDR3 is CASSLGFSYSYNEQFF.

The chain carries TRBV5-1 and TRBJ1-4; TCRdb's assignment of TRBD1 cannot be checked, as there is no DNA. The germline V gene has CDR1 SGHRS and CDR2 YFSETQ. The CDR3 consists of 17 residues. The CDR3 sequence is CASSYGTGGRLVEKLFF.

V and J are TRBV20-1 and TRBJ2-1. The length of the CDR3 is 17 residues. CDR1 DFQATT and CDR2 SNEGSKA come from the germline V gene (reference sequence). The CDR3 protein is CSASQVLTTMSYNEQFF.

The chain's CDR3 is CASRATGAMNTEAFF. The V gene is TRBV27, the J gene TRBJ1-1; the D call of TRBD1 rests on TCRdb alone, since no DNA is present to check it. There are 15 residues in the CDR3. Germline V gives CDR1 MNHEY, CDR2 SMNVEV (reference sequence).

V gene TRBV4-3 combines with J gene TRBJ2-1; TCRdb's D call of TRBD2 is untestable without DNA. The CDR3 contains 16 residues. The V gene's germline CDR1 is LGHNA and CDR2 YSLEER. CDR3 sequence reads: CASSQDPSGGANEQFF.

The chain has TRBV7-9 and TRBJ2-7; TCRdb's assignment of TRBD1 cannot be checked, as there is no DNA. Per germline, CDR1 SEHNR and CDR2 FQNEAQ (reference sequence). The CDR3 is made up of 14 amino acids. CDR3 sequence reads: CASSSDRYFYEQYF.

This rearrangement joins TRBV5-4 to TRBJ2-1; TCRdb indicates TRBD2, and absent DNA this call remains unverified. The CDR3 is 18 residues long. Looked up from germline, CDR1 is SGHNT and CDR2 is YYREEE (reference sequence). The CDR3 sequence: CASSLDGGGISPYNEQFF.

The rearrangement joins TRBV20-1 to TRBJ2-3; TCRdb's D gene call, TRBD1, goes unchecked for lack of DNA. The V gene's germline CDR1 is DFQATT and CDR2 SNEGSKA (reference sequence). This CDR3 comprises 15 residues. CDR3 in amino acids: CSASPPRTSTDTQYF.

V usage is TRBV6-2 or TRBV6-3 and J usage is TRBJ2-5; with no DNA, the TCRdb D assignment of TRBD1 cannot be verified. CDR1 and CDR2 from the germline V gene are MNHEY and SVGEGT. This CDR3 is 12 amino acids long. CDR3 protein: CASTTGQETQYF.